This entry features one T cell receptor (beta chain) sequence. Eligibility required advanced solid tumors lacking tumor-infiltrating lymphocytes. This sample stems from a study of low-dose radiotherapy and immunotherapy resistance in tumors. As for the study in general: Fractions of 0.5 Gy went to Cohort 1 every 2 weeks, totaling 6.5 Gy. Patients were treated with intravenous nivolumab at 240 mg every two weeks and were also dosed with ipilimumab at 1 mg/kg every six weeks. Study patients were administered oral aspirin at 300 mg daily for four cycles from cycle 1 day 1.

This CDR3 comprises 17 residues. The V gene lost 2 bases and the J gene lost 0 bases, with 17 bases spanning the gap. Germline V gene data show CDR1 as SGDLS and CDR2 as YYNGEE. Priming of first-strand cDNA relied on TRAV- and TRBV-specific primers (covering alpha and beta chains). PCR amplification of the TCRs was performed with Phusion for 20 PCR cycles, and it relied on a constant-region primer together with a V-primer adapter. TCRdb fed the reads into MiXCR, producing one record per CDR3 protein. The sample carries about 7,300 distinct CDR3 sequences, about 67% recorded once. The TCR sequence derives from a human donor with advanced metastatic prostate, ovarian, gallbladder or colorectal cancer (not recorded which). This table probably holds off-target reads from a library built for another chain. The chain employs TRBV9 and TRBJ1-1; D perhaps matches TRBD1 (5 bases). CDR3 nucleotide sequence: TGTGCCAGCAGCGTTCTCCTCGCCGGGACGGTGAACACTGAAGCTTTCTTT. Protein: CASSVLLAGTVNTEAFF. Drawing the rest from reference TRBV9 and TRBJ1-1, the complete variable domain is DSGVTQTPKHLITATGQRVTLRCSPRSGDLSVYWYQQSLDQGLQFLIQYYNGEERAKGNILERFSAQQFPDLHSELNLSSLELGDSALYFCASSVLLAGTVNTEAFFGQGTRLTVV.